Only a few counts were recorded for the clone carrying this T cell receptor (beta chain). The antigen remains unidentified. Graves' hyperthyroidism was deemed stable given no ophthalmopathy progression within 18 months. Germline V lookup: CDR1 SGHDT, CDR2 YYEEEE. The V gene lost 5 bases and the J gene lost 7 bases, with 22 bases spanning the gap. This CDR3 is built from 15 residues. RNA transcripts were the template for amplifying TCR beta CDR3 regions. The HTBI primer set was used in a first-round RT-PCR of the TCR CDR3. TCRdb recomputed calls from the multiplex PCR reads with MiXCR, one row per CDR3 protein. The sample lists a few hundred thousand distinct CDR3 sequences; approximately 19% were seen once. The data belong to a study of T cells in Graves' hyperthyroidism and ophthalmopathy. Regarding the study as a whole: The blood repertoire included most of the expanded thyroid clonotypes above 0.001. Model-based prediction identified ophthalmopathy a median approximately 6 months prior to its onset.

The clonotype was recovered from a young woman with Graves' hyperthyroidism. The rearrangement uses TRBV5-6 and TRBJ2-7, with no clear D. Sequences were obtained from blood. The CDR3 protein is CASSTTGNGLEEQYF. CDR3 nucleotide sequence: TGTGCCAGCAGTACAACCGGTAACGGGTTGGAGGAGCAGTACTTC.